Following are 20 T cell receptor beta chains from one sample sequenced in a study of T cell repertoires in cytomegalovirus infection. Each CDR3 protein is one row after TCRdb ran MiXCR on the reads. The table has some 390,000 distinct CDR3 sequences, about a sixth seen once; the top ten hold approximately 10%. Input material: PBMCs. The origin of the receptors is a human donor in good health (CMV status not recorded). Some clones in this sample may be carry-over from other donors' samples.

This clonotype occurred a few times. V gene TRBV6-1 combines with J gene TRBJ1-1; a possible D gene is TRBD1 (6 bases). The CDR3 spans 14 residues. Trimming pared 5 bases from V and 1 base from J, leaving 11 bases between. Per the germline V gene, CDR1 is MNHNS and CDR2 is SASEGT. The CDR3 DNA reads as TGTGCCAGCAGTCGATCGGGACAGAACACTGAAGCTTTCTTT. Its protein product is CASSRSGQNTEAFF.

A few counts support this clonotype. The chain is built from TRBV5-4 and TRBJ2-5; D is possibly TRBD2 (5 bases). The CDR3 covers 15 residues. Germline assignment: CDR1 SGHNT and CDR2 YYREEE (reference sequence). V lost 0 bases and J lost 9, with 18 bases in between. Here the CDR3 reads CASSLGVQPGSAQYF. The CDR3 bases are TGTGCCAGCAGCTTGGGCGTACAGCCGGGGTCAGCCCAGTACTTC.

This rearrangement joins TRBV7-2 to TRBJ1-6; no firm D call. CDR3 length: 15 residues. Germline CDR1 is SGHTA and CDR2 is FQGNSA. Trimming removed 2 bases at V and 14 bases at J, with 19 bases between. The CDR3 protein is CASSLNWWAGGTLHF. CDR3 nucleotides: TGTGCCAGCAGCTTAAATTGGTGGGCTGGAGGAACCCTCCACTTT.

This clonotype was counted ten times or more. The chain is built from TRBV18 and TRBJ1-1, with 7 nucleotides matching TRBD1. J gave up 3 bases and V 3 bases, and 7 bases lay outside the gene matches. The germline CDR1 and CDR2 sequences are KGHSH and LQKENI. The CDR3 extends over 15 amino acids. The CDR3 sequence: CASSPPGQPYTEAFF. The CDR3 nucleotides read TGTGCCAGCTCACCTCCGGGACAGCCTTACACTGAAGCTTTCTTT.

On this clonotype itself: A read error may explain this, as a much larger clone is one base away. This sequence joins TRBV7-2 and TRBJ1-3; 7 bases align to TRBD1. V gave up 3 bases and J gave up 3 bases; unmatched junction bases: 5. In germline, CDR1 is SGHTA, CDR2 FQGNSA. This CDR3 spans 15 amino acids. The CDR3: CTSSFRNRGGNTIYF. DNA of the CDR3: TGTACCAGCAGCTTCAGAAACAGGGGTGGAAACACCATATATTTT.

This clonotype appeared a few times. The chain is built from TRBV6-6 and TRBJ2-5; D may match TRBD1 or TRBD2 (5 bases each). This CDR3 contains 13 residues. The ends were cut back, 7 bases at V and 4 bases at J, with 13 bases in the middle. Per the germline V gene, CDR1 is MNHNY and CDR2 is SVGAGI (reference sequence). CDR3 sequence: CASTRGTGETQYF. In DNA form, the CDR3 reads TGTGCCAGCACTCGGGGCACGGGAGAGACCCAGTACTTC.

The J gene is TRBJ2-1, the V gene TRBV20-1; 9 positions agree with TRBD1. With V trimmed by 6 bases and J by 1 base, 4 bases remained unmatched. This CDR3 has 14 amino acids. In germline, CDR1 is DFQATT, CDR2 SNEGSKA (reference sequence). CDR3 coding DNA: TGCAGTGCCCCGGGACAGGGATCCTACAATGAGCAGTTCTTC. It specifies CSAPGQGSYNEQFF.

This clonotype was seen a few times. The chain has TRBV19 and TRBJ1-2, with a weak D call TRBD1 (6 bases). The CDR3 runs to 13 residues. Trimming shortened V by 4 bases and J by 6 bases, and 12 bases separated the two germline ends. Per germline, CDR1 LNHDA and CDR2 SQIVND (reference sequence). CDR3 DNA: TGTGCCAGTAGTAATCGGGGGCGTGATGGCTACACCTTC. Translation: CASSNRGRDGYTF. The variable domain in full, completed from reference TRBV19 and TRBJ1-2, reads DGGITQSPKYLFRKEGQNVTLSCEQNLNHDAMYWYRQDPGQGLRLIYYSQIVNDFQKGDIAEGYSVSREKKESFPLTVTSAQKNPTAFYLCASSNRGRDGYTFGSGTRLTVV.

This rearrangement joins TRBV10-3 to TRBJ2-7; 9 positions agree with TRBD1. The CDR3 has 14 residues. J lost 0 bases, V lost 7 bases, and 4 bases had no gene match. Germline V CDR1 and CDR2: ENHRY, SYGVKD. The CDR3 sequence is CAITTGGISYEQYF. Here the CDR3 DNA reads TGTGCCATCACGACAGGGGGAATCTCCTACGAGCAGTACTTC.

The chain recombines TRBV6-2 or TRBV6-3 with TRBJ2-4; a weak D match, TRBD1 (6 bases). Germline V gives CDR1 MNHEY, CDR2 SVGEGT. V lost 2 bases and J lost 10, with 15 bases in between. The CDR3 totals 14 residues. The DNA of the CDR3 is TGTGCCAGCAGTTACCCCGAAAACAGGGAGATTCAGTACTTC. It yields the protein CASSYPENREIQYF.

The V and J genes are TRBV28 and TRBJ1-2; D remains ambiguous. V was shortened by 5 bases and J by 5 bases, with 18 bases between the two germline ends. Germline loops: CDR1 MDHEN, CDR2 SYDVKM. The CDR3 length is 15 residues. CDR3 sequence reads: CASSAYRGRGYGYTF. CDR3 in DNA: TGTGCCAGCAGTGCCTACAGAGGGCGAGGATATGGCTACACCTTC.

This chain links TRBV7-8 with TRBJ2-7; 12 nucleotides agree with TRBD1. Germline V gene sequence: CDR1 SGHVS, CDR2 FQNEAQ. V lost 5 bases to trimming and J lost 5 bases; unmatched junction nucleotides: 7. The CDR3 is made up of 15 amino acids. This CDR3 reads CASSPGTGGADEQYF. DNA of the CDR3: TGTGCCAGCAGCCCGGGGACAGGGGGCGCAGACGAGCAGTACTTC.

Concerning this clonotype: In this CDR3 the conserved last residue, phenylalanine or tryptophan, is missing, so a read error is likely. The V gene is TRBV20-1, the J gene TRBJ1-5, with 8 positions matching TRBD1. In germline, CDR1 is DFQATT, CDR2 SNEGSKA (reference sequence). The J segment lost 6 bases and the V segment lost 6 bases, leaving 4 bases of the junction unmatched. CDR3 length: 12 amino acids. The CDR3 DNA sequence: TGCAGTGCCTTTGACAGGGGTCAGCCCCAGCATTGT. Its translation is CSAFDRGQPQHC.

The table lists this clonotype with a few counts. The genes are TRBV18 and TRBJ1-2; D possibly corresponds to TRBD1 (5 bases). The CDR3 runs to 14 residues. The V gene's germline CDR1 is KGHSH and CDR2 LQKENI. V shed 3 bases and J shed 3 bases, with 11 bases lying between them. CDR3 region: CASSPPRDDYGYTF. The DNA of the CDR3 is TGTGCCAGCTCACCTCCCCGGGACGACTATGGCTACACCTTC. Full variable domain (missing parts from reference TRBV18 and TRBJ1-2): NAGVMQNPRHLVRRRGQEARLRCSPMKGHSHVYWYRQLPEEGLKFMVYLQKENIIDESGMPKERFSAEFPKEGPSILRIQQVVRGDSAAYFCASSPPRDDYGYTFGSGTRLTVV.

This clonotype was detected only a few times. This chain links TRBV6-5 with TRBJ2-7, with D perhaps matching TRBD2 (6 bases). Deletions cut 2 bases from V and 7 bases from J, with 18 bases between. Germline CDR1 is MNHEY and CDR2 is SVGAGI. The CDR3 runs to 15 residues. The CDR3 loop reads CASSYNPGGAWEQYF. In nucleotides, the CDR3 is TGTGCCAGCAGTTACAATCCCGGAGGGGCTTGGGAGCAGTACTTC.

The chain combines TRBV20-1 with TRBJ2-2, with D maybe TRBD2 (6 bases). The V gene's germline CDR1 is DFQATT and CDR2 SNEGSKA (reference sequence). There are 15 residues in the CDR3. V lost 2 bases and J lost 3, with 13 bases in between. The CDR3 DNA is TGCAGTGCTAGACTAAGACTAGTGTACACCGGGGAGCTGTTTTTT. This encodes CSARLRLVYTGELFF.

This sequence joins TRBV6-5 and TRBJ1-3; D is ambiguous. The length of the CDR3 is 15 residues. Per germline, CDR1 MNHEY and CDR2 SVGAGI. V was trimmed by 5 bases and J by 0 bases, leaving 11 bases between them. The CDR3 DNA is TGTGCCAGCAGTGTAGAGAACTACTCTGGAAACACCATATATTTT. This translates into CASSVENYSGNTIYF.

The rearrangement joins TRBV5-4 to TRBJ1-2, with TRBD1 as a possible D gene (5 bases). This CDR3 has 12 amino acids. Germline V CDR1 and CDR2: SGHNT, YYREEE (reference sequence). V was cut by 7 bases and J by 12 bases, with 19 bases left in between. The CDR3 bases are TGTGCCAGCCGGGAAAAGGGCAGGGATCACACCTTC. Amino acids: CASREKGRDHTF.

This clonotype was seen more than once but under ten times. This CDR3 is CAIRPDRGHNEQYF. The CDR3 DNA is TGTGCCATCAGGCCGGACAGGGGGCATAACGAGCAGTACTTC. The chain couples TRBV10-3 to TRBJ2-7; 11 positions agree with TRBD1. The V segment lost 6 bases and the J segment 5 bases; nucleotides outside the gene matches: 6. The germline V gene has CDR1 ENHRY and CDR2 SYGVKD. CDR3 length equals 14 residues.

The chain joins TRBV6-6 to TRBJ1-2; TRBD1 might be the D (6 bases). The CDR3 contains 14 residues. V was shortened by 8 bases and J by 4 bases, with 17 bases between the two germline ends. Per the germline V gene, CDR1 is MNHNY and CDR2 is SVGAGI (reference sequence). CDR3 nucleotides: TGTGCCAGCCTTTCCCAGGGAGGGGGCTATGGCTACACCTTC. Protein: CASLSQGGGYGYTF.